The source of this TCR beta chain is a study of T cells in women clearing cervical HPV infection. General study points: Combining TCR richness with V gene abundances gave roughly 0.8 AUC. It is unknown whether associations predate infection; no effector/memory or HPV-specific sorting.

As concerns this clone: Its antigen remains unknown.

Method: immunoSEQ multiplex PCR; TCRdb's copy keeps in-frame clones and lacks some. The repertoire table contains over 30,000 clones. All donors had a single incident cervical HPV16 infection, not prevalent. The sequence came from a woman aged 18 to 75 with a cervical HPV16 infection that either progressed to CIN3+ or cleared (not recorded which). The sample was blood buffy coat.

The CDR3 protein is CASSLTAGVQETQYF. The CDR3 DNA, read in part, is TGTGCCAGCAGCCTCACAGCGGGTGTACAAGAGACC. The rearrangement links TRBV7-3 to TRBJ2-5; maybe TRBD2 (6 bases). The read gets to within 3 residues of the CDR3 end, and the germline J gene fills in the rest. Trimming shortened V by 5 bases and J by 2 bases, and 15 bases separated the two germline ends. The V gene's germline CDR1 is SGHTA and CDR2 FQGTGA. This CDR3 is built from 15 residues.